What follows are 10 T cell receptor beta chains derived from one specimen sequenced in a study of CD8+ T cells in alopecia areata. Extracted RNA was reverse transcribed, and the resulting cDNA served as sequencing template. The protocol was immunoSEQ multiplex PCR, while the TCRdb copy is restricted to in-frame clones and leaves out a portion. This sample has 290,000 or so clones, each found more than once. Combined cutaneous lymph node cells underwent sorting by CD4, CD8alpha, NKG2D, NKG2ACE and additional markers. The sequenced sample was CD4+ T cells sorted from a lymph node. The receptor source for this set is a C3H/HeJ mouse with alopecia areata. Mouse strain MHC haplotype: H2-k.

This clone was seen a few times. The genes and germline here are from mouse. Read coverage stops 4 residues before the CDR3 terminus; the germline J gene supplies the remainder. This sequence joins TRBV19 and TRBJ2-3, with D maybe TRBD2 (7 bases). The CDR3 consists of 15 residues. The germline V gene encodes CDR1 FNHDT and CDR2 SITEND (reference sequence). V lost 1 base and J 3 bases, leaving 12 bases between the germline ends. The CDR3 is CASSIRGALAETLYF. CDR3 DNA (partial): TGTGCCAGCAGTATAAGGGGGGCGCTGGCAGAA.

This clone has more than one count but fewer than ten. The genes are named according to mouse. The missing CDR3 end, 4 residues past where the read stops, is filled in from the germline J gene. The genes are TRBV1 and TRBJ1-2; D gene ambiguous. The CDR3 is 15 amino acids. Trimming left V 0 bases short and J 2 bases short, with 10 bases between. Germline CDR1 and CDR2: NSQYPW and LRSPGD (reference sequence). CDR3 amino acids: CTCSADISRNSDYTF. The sequenced part of the CDR3 DNA is TGCACCTGCAGTGCAGATATCTCCAGGAACTCC. Full variable domain (outside the CDR3, taken from reference TRBV1 and TRBJ1-2): VTLLEQNPRWRLVPRGQAVNLRCILKNSQYPWMSWYQQDLQKQLQWLFTLRSPGDKEVKSLPGADYLATRVTDTELRLQVANMSQGRTLYCTCSADISRNSDYTFGSGTRLLVI.

In this sample, this clone turned up a few times. Mouse gene names and germline throughout. The read terminates 4 residues before the CDR3 end, so the remaining end is supplied by the germline J gene. The chain couples TRBV19 to TRBJ2-1, with D possibly being TRBD1 (7 bases). CDR3 length equals 15 residues. Germline CDR1 is FNHDT and CDR2 is SITEND (reference sequence). V dropped 1 base and J dropped 3 bases, with 11 bases sitting between them. The CDR3 is CASSIRGGGYAEQFF. The sequenced CDR3 bases are TGTGCCAGCAGTATAAGAGGGGGCGGCTATGCT.

A remark on this clone: Genes and germline come from the mouse. The read is 4 residues too short to cover the CDR3 end, so that end is filled in from the germline J gene. The chain couples TRBV5 to TRBJ2-2, with 12 bases matching TRBD2. CDR1 is LGHNA, CDR2 YNLKQL, per germline (reference sequence). CDR3 length: 16 residues. Trimming removed 8 bases from V and 4 bases from J; junction bases left unmatched: 8. The CDR3 here is CASGEGTGGSTGQLYF. The DNA read from the CDR3 is TGTGCCAGCGGAGAAGGGACTGGGGGGTCCACCGGG.

The table lists this clone with a few counts. The gene names given are mouse names. The read falls 4 residues short of the CDR3 end, and the missing part is taken from the germline J gene. This chain connects TRBV13-3 to TRBJ2-3, with 8 bases identical to TRBD1. The ends lost 1 base at V and 3 bases at J; junction bases unmatched: 1. Germline V gene lookup returns CDR1 NNHDY and CDR2 SYVADS. The CDR3 is 14 residues long. CDR3 in amino acids: CASSDRDRAETLYF. Partial CDR3 DNA: TGTGCCAGCAGTGATAGGGACAGGGCAGAA.

Turning to this clone: The gene names given are mouse names. Read data end 4 residues before the CDR3 end; the end is taken from the germline J gene. The same CDR3 can be traced to other DNA sequences in this sample. The chain joins TRBV31 to TRBJ2-7; TRBD2 matches at 11 bases. Germline V lookup: CDR1 GKSSPN, CDR2 SITVG. The CDR3 runs to 14 residues. The CDR3: CAWSLGDWGYEQYF. The CDR3 bases that were read are TGTGCCTGGAGTCTAGGGGACTGGGGGTAT.

Comment on this clone: Gene and germline names: mouse. CDR3 in amino acids: CTCSANRGGTEVFF. CDR3 DNA (partial): TGCACCTGCAGTGCGAACAGGGGGGGCACA. The rearrangement links TRBV1 to TRBJ1-1, with TRBD1 matching 8 bases. The CDR3 end is not reached by the read, which stops 4 residues before it; the germline J gene fills it in. Germline CDR1 and CDR2: NSQYPW and LRSPGD (reference sequence). CDR3 length equals 14 residues. After removal of 3 bases from V and 4 bases from J, the junction contained 4 bases not matched to a gene.

In this sample, this clone turned up a few times. The genes are named according to mouse. The read ends 4 residues shy of where the CDR3 ends; the end is completed using the germline J gene. The V call is TRBV19, the J call TRBJ2-2; 9 bases are shared with TRBD1. There are 15 residues in the CDR3. Germline V gene sequence: CDR1 FNHDT, CDR2 SITEND (reference sequence). J was trimmed by 3 bases and V by 5 bases; bases with no gene match: 5. The covered CDR3 bases are TGTGCCAGCAGACACCGGGACAGGGACACCGGG. Translated, it gives CASRHRDRDTG. The full-length CDR3 reads as CASRHRDRDTGQLYF.

With regard to this clone: A much larger clone differs from this one at a single base, so this may be a read error. Gene names denote mouse genes. The observed sequence ends 4 residues before the CDR3 terminus, with the missing tail filled in from the germline J gene. This sequence joins TRBV13-1 and TRBJ2-1; 11 positions agree with TRBD2. From germline, CDR1 is NSHNY and CDR2 SYGAGN. This CDR3 has 16 residues. J was trimmed by 1 base and V by 3 bases; bases with no gene match: 3. The CDR3 sequence is CASSVRDWGNYAEQFF. The CDR3 DNA, read in part, is TGTGCCAGCAGTGTCCGGGACTGGGGGAACTATGCT.

This clone was detected only a few times. Mouse gene names apply. The CDR3 is cut off 4 residues early in the read; its end comes from the germline J gene. The chain carries TRBV1 and TRBJ2-4, with D hard to call. The CDR3 consists of 17 residues. Per germline, CDR1 NSQYPW and CDR2 LRSPGD (reference sequence). V lost 0 bases to trimming and J lost 1 base, with 14 bases between them. The CDR3 here is CTCSADPQRRGQNTLYF. The covered CDR3 bases are TGCACCTGCAGTGCAGATCCCCAGCGAAGAGGTCAAAAC.